A selection of T cell receptor beta chains follows, all from one sample in a study of T cell responses to AZD1222 COVID-19 vaccine. Profiling relied on immunoSEQ multiplex PCR, and the TCRdb table lists in-frame clones only, not all of them. The data contain some 150,000 clones, just over 85% of them seen just once; the ten biggest clones take up roughly 3%. The sequences come from peripheral blood, collected on day 0 of AZD1222 vaccination. These receptors were taken from an adult in good health. Both conserved end residues are part of each CDR3. The D gene is left open where the match is weak. Where a row states a size, it is once, few, many or the class of an expanded clone; other rows omit it.

CDR3 DNA	CDR3 protein	J gene	D gene	V gene	clone size
TGTGCCAGCAGTCCCGTGGGGGGAAACACCATATATTTT	CASSPVGGNTIYF	TRBJ1-3	-	TRBV6-5	few
TGTGCCAGCACCCCTGGGGGAGGGGTCCATCAGCCCCAGCATTTT	CASTPGGGVHQPQHF	TRBJ1-5	-	TRBV28	-
TGTGCCAGCAGTTTACCCCCAGGAAGAGGATACAATGAGCAGTTCTTC	CASSLPPGRGYNEQFF	TRBJ2-1	-	TRBV28	-
TGTGCCACTCAGGGGGCGGGTTCTGGGGCCAACGTCCTGACTTTC	CATQGAGSGANVLTF	TRBJ2-6	TRBD1	TRBV28	-
TGTGCCAGCACCCCACGTCGGCCCACAGATACGCAGTATTTT	CASTPRRPTDTQYF	TRBJ2-3	-	TRBV27	-
TGTGCCAGCGGCTACAGGGGAGAGACCCAGTACTTC	CASGYRGETQYF	TRBJ2-5	TRBD1	TRBV3-1/TRBV3-2	-
TGTGCCAGCGACAGGACGGGTAATTCACCCCTCCACTTT	CASDRTGNSPLHF	TRBJ1-6	-	TRBV28	-
TGCGCCAGCAGCCAATCCCCACCGCAGGGAAAGGTTCATGGCTACACCTTC	CASSQSPPQGKVHGYTF	TRBJ1-2	-	TRBV4-1	-
TGTGCCAGCAGTCCGACAGGCCTAGGTGAAAAACTGTTTTTT	CASSPTGLGEKLFF	TRBJ1-4	-	TRBV3-1/TRBV3-2	-
TGTGCCAGCAGCTTAGTTGCGGGAGGAGGGGGTACGCAGTATTTT	CASSLVAGGGGTQYF	TRBJ2-3	TRBD2	TRBV7-2	-
TGTGCCAGCAGCCAAGATAGACAGGGTTTTATCTATGGCTACACCTTC	CASSQDRQGFIYGYTF	TRBJ1-2	TRBD1	TRBV14	-
TGCGCCAGCAGCCCCGAACCCTACAATGAGCAGTTCTTC	CASSPEPYNEQFF	TRBJ2-1	-	TRBV5-1	-
TGTGCCAGCAGTCAATCCTATGGCTACACCTTC	CASSQSYGYTF	TRBJ1-2	-	TRBV28	-
TGTGCCAGCAGTTTACGCCCGAAGGGGGTAGCGGGAGGGTTTAATGAGCAGTTCTTC	CASSLRPKGVAGGFNEQFF	TRBJ2-1	TRBD2	TRBV27	few
TGCGCCAGCCCCCAGGGTCCTATTTCAACTAATGAAAAACTGTTTTTT	CASPQGPISTNEKLFF	TRBJ1-4	-	TRBV23-1	-
TGTGCCAGCAGTACTCCGGGACAGGCCTATGTCTATGGCTACACCTTC	CASSTPGQAYVYGYTF	TRBJ1-2	TRBD1	TRBV28	-
TGCAGCGTTGATTGGTCCTACGAGCAGTACTTC	CSVDWSYEQYF	TRBJ2-7	-	TRBV29-1	-
TGTGCCAGCAGCTTGGGGGGTCCTTGGGACACCATATATTTT	CASSLGGPWDTIYF	TRBJ1-3	-	TRBV5-4	-
TGTGCCTGGAGTGTAAGGATGGGGATCGAAAAACTGTTTTTT	CAWSVRMGIEKLFF	TRBJ1-4	-	TRBV30	-
TGTGCCAGCACCCGGAGCGGGGGAGAGCAGTACTTC	CASTRSGGEQYF	TRBJ2-7	TRBD2	TRBV6-5	-
TGCAGCGTTGTAAGGGACACTGAAGCTTTCTTT	CSVVRDTEAFF	TRBJ1-1	-	TRBV29-1	-
TGTGCCAGCTTGGGCAGTCATCTTGGCTACACCTTC	CASLGSHLGYTF	TRBJ1-2	-	TRBV28	-
TGTGCCAGCAGCCTGGCGTCTTTGAATGAGCAGTTCTTC	CASSLASLNEQFF	TRBJ2-1	-	TRBV5-4	-
TGTGCCAGCAGCTCTGCTGTTACAGGGGCTGAAGCTTTCTTT	CASSSAVTGAEAFF	TRBJ1-1	TRBD1	TRBV7-9	-
TGTGCCAGCAGCTGGCTGGGACTACGGTACGAGCAGTACTTC	CASSWLGLRYEQYF	TRBJ2-7	TRBD2	TRBV11-3	-
TGCGCCAGCAGCCCCCCCAGCGGGAGTGGAGAGACCCAGTACTTC	CASSPPSGSGETQYF	TRBJ2-5	TRBD2	TRBV4-1	once
TGTGCCAGCAGCTCCATACAGGGGGACTATGGCTACACCTTC	CASSSIQGDYGYTF	TRBJ1-2	TRBD1	TRBV5-4	-
TGTGCCAGCAGTCCTCTGACAGGGAGGAACTATGGCTACACCTTC	CASSPLTGRNYGYTF	TRBJ1-2	TRBD1	TRBV27	-
TGTGCCTGGGGACGGAGCTCCTATAATTCACCCCTCCACTTT	CAWGRSSYNSPLHF	TRBJ1-6	-	TRBV30	-
TGTGCCAGCAGCCCCCTTTGGACAGTGGATGGCTACACCTTC	CASSPLWTVDGYTF	TRBJ1-2	-	TRBV7-9	once
TGTGCCAGCAGCTTAGGAGGGCGACTAGCGGGAGTCGCCGGGGAGCTGTTTTTT	CASSLGGRLAGVAGELFF	TRBJ2-2	TRBD2	TRBV13	-
TGTGCCAGCAGCTCCGAGCGCCACACTGAAGCTTTCTTT	CASSSERHTEAFF	TRBJ1-1	-	TRBV7-2	-
TGTGCCAGCAGCTTAGATACAGGGGGCTCAGTTTCCACCTTC	CASSLDTGGSVSTF	TRBJ1-2	TRBD1	TRBV11-2	-
TGTGCCAGCAGCCACGGGACTAGCGGCACAGATACGCAGTATTTT	CASSHGTSGTDTQYF	TRBJ2-3	TRBD2	TRBV5-4	-
TGCAGCGTGCGGGACAGGAAAGTATCCTATGGCTACACCTTC	CSVRDRKVSYGYTF	TRBJ1-2	TRBD1	TRBV29-1	few
TGTGCCAGCACCAGCCGAGGGACTCCCTACAATGAGCAGTTCTTC	CASTSRGTPYNEQFF	TRBJ2-1	-	TRBV27	-
TGTGCCAGTAGGCCGGGACAGCTTACAGATGGCTACACCTTC	CASRPGQLTDGYTF	TRBJ1-2	TRBD1	TRBV19	-
TGTGCCTGGACTGGGTGGGTAGCGGGAGGCCGCTGGGGAGAGACCCAGTACTTC	CAWTGWVAGGRWGETQYF	TRBJ2-5	TRBD2	TRBV30	-
TGCGCCAGCAGCCAAGCTGGATTGGCTAACTATGGCTACACCTTC	CASSQAGLANYGYTF	TRBJ1-2	-	TRBV4-3	-
TGTGCCAGCAGCTTATCGGCTAGCGGTTCCACAGATACGCAGTATTTT	CASSLSASGSTDTQYF	TRBJ2-3	TRBD2	TRBV7-9	-
TGTGCCAGCAGTCTAACGGAGGGGGCCCTATATGGCTACACCTTC	CASSLTEGALYGYTF	TRBJ1-2	TRBD1	TRBV2	-
TGTGCCAGCAGCCCCATCGGGGCAACAATTGAAGCTTTCTTT	CASSPIGATIEAFF	TRBJ1-1	-	TRBV7-9	-
TGCGCCAGCAGCCAAGATACAGGACCTTCAAATGAAAAACTGTTTTTT	CASSQDTGPSNEKLFF	TRBJ1-4	-	TRBV4-1	-
TGTGCCAGCAGGGGACAGACCACCGGGGAGCTGTTTTTT	CASRGQTTGELFF	TRBJ2-2	TRBD1	TRBV2	-
TGTGCCAGCAGCGTCTCCAACTCTGGGGCCAACGTCCTGACTTTC	CASSVSNSGANVLTF	TRBJ2-6	-	TRBV9	-
TGTGCCAGTAGTATCCCGGGGGTTTATAACTATGGCTACACCTTC	CASSIPGVYNYGYTF	TRBJ1-2	-	TRBV19	-
TGTGCCAGCAGCTTGGTTCTTCGGGACAGGGTCACCCACAATGAGCAGTTCTTC	CASSLVLRDRVTHNEQFF	TRBJ2-1	TRBD1	TRBV5-5	-
TGTGCCAGCAGGTCCTCGGGCCCTGAAGCTTTCTTT	CASRSSGPEAFF	TRBJ1-1	-	TRBV6-5	-
TGTGCCAGCTCGGGACTAGCCCTCGGTGAGCAGTTCTTC	CASSGLALGEQFF	TRBJ2-1	TRBD2	TRBV18	-
TGTGCCAGCAGCTTAGTGGACAGGGCCCAAGAGACCCAGTACTTC	CASSLVDRAQETQYF	TRBJ2-5	TRBD1	TRBV7-2	-
TGTGCCAGCAGTGAACAGGGGCAAGATAATGAAAAACTGTTTTTT	CASSEQGQDNEKLFF	TRBJ1-4	-	TRBV2	-
TGTGCCAGCAGTCTAACCTCTGGAAACACCATATATTTT	CASSLTSGNTIYF	TRBJ1-3	-	TRBV6-5	-
TGTGCCAGCAGCTCCGGGACTGAACTGAGCTCCTACGAGCAGTACTTC	CASSSGTELSSYEQYF	TRBJ2-7	-	TRBV9	-
TGTGCCAGCAGCTTCCAGGTCGATCAGCCCCAGCATTTT	CASSFQVDQPQHF	TRBJ1-5	-	TRBV11-2	-